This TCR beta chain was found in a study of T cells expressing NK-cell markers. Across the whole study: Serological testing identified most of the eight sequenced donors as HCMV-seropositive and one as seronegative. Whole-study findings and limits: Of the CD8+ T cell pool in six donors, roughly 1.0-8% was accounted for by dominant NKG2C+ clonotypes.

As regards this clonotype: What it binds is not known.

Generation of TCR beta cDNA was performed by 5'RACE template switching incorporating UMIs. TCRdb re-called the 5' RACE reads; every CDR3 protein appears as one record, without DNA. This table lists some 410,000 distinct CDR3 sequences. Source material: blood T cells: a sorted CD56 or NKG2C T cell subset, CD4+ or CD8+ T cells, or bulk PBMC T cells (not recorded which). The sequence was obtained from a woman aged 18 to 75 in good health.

CDR3 sequence: CASSQVGGQGEQFF. The rearrangement joins TRBV14 to TRBJ2-1; without DNA, the TCRdb call of TRBD1 cannot be checked. Germline CDR1 SGHDN, CDR2 FVKESK. The CDR3 is 14 residues long.